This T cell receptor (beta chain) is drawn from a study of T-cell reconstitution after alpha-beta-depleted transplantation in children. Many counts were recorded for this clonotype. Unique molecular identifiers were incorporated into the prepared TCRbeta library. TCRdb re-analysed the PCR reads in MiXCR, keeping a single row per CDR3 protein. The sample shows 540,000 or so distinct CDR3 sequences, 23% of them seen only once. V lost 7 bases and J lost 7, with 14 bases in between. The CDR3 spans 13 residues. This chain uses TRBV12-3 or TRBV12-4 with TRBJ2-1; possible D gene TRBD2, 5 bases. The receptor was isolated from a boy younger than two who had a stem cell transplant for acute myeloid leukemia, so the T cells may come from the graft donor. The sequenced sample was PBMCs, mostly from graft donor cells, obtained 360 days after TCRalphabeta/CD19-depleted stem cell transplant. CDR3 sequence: CASTAASGNEQFF. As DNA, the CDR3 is TGTGCCAGCACCGCGGCTTCGGGGAATGAGCAGTTCTTC.